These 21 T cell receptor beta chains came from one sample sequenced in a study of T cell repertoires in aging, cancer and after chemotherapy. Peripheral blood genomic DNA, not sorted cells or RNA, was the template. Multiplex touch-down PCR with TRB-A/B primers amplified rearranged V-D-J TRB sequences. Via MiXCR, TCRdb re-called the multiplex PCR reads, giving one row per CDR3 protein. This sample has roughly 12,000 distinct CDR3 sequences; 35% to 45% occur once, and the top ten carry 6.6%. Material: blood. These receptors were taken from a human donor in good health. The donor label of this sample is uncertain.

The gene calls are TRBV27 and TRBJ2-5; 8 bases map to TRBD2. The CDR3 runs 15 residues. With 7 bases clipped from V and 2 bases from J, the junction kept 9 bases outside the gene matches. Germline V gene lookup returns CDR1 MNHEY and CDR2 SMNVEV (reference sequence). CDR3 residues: CASIWVGRGQETQYF. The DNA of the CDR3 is TGTGCCAGCATATGGGTCGGGAGGGGGCAAGAGACCCAGTACTTC.

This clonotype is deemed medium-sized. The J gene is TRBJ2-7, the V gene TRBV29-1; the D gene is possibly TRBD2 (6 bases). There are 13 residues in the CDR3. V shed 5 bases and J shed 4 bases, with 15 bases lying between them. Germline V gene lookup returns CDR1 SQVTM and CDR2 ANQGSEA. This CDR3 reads CSVSTGTFYEQYF. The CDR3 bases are TGCAGCGTTTCGACCGGGACTTTTTACGAGCAGTACTTC.

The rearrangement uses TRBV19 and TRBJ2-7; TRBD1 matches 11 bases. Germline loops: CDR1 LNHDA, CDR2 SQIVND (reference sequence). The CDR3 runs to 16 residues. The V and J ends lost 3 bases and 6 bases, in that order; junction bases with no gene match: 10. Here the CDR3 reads CASSIPPGQGVREQYF. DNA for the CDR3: TGTGCCAGTAGTATTCCCCCGGGACAGGGGGTTCGCGAGCAGTACTTC.

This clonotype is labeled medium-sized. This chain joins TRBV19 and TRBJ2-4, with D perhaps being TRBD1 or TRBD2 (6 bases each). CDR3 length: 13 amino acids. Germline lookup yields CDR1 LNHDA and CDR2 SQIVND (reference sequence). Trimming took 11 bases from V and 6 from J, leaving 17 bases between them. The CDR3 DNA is TGTGCCTCCTGGGAGGTGGGGGCAAACATTCAGTACTTC. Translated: CASWEVGANIQYF.

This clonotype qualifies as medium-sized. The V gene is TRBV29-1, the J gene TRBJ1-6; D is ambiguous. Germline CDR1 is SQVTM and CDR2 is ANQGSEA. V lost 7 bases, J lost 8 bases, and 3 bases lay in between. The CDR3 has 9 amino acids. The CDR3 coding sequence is TGCAGCGCTCATTCACCCCTCCACTTT. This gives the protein CSAHSPLHF.

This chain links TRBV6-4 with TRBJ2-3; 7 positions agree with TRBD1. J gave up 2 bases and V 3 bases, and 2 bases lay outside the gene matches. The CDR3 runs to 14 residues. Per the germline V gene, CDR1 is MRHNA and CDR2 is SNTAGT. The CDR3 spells CASSDGQDTDTQYF. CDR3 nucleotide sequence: TGTGCCAGCAGTGATGGACAGGACACAGATACGCAGTATTTT.

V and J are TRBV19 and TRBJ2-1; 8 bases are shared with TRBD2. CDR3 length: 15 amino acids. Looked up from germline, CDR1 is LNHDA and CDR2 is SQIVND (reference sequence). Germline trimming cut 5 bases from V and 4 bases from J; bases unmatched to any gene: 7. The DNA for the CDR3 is TGTGCCAGTAGTCCCCAGAGCGGGGGTTACAATGAGCAGTTCTTC. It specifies CASSPQSGGYNEQFF.

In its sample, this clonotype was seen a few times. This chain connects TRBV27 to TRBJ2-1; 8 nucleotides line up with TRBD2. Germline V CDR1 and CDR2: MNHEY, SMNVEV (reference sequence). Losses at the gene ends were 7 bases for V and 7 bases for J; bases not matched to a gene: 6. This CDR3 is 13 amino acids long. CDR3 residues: CASTLAGLNEQFF. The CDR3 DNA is TGTGCCAGCACCTTAGCGGGACTTAATGAGCAGTTCTTC.

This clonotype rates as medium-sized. The CDR3 reads CSVEDWLGEGYTF. In DNA form, the CDR3 reads TGCAGCGTTGAAGATTGGCTGGGTGAAGGCTACACCTTC. This chain uses TRBV29-1 with TRBJ1-2; D is ambiguous. Germline V lookup: CDR1 SQVTM, CDR2 ANQGSEA. The CDR3 length is 13 residues. V lost 0 bases and J lost 8, with 13 bases in between.

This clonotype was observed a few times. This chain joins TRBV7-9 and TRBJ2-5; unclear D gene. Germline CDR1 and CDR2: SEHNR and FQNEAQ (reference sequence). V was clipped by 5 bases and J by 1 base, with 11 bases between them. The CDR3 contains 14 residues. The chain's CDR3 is CASSRLLPQETQYF. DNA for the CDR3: TGTGCCAGCAGCCGACTCTTGCCCCAAGAGACCCAGTACTTC.

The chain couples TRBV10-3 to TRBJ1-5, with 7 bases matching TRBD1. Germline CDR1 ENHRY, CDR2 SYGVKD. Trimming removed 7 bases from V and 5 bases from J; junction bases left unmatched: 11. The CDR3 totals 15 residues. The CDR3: CAIKEGADSDQPQHF. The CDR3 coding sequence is TGTGCCATCAAAGAGGGGGCAGATAGTGATCAGCCCCAGCATTTT.

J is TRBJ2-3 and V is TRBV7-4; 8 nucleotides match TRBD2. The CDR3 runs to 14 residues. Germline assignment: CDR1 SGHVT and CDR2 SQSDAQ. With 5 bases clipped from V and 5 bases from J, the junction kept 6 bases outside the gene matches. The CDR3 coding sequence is TGTGCCAGCAGCCCCGGGGGGGGTTTAGATACGCAGTATTTT. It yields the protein CASSPGGGLDTQYF.

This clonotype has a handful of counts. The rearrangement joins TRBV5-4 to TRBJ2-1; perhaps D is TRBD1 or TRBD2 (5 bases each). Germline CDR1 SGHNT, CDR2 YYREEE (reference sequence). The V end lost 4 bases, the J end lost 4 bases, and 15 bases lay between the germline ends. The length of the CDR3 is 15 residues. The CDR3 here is CASSLGALGYNEQFF. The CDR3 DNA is TGTGCCAGCAGCCTCGGGGCCCTCGGTTACAATGAGCAGTTCTTC.

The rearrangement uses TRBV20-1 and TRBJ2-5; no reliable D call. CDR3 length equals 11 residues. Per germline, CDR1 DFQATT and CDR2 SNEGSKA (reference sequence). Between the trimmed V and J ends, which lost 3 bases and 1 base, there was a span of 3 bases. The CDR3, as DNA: TGCAGTGCTAGCCCCCAAGAGACCCAGTACTTC. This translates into CSASPQETQYF.

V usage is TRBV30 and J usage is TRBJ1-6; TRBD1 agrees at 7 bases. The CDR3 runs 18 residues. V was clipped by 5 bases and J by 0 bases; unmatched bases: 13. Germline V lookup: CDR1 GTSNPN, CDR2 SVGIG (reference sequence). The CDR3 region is CAWGTSGQANSYNSPLHF. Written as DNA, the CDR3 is TGTGCCTGGGGCACCTCAGGACAGGCCAACTCCTATAATTCACCCCTCCACTTT.

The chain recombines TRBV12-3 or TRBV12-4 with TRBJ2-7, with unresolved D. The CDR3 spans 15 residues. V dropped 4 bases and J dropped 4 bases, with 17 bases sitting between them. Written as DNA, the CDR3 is TGTGCCAGCAGTTCAAACCGGGTCGCGCTTTACGAGCAGTACTTC. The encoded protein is CASSSNRVALYEQYF.

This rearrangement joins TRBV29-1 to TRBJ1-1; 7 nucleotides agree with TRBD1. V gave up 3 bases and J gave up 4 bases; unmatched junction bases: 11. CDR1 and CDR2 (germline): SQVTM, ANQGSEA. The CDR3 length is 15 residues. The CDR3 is CSVEPTGVMGTEAFF. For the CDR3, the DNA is TGCAGCGTTGAGCCCACAGGGGTAATGGGCACTGAAGCTTTCTTT.

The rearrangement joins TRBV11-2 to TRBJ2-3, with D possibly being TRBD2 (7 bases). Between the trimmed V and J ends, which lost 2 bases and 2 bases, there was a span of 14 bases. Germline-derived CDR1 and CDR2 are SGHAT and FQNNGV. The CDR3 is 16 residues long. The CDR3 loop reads CASSLSTGGHTDTQYF. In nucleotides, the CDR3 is TGTGCCAGCAGCTTAAGTACCGGGGGGCACACAGATACGCAGTATTTT.

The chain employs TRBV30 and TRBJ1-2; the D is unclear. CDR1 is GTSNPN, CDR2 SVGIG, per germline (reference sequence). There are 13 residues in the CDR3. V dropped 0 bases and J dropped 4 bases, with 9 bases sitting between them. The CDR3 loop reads CAWSVWGVYGYTF. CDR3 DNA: TGTGCCTGGAGTGTATGGGGAGTCTATGGCTACACCTTC.

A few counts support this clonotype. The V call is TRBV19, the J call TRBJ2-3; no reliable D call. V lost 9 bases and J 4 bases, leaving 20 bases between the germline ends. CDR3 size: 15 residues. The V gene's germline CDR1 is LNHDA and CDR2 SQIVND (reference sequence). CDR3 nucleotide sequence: TGTGCCAGCCTCCGAAGGGTCTCCAGCCCAGATACGCAGTATTTT. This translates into CASLRRVSSPDTQYF.

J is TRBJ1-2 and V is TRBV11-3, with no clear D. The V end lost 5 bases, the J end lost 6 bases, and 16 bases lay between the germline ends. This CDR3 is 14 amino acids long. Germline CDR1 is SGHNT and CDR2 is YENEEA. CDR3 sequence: CASSDPGPPHGYTF. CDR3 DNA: TGTGCCAGCAGCGATCCTGGGCCCCCCCATGGCTACACCTTC.